This is a list of T cell receptor beta chains from one sample in a study of control samples from healthy donors and cancer patients. Produced via immunoSEQ multiplex PCR; TCRdb's table is partial and in-frame only. The top ten clones hold 1.5% to 2% of a sample with under 150,000 clones, just over 90% of them seen once. Source material: PBMCs. The source is a man aged 50 to 60 with head and neck cancer. Both conserved end residues are part of each CDR3. The D gene is left open where the match is weak. Clone sizes are given selectively: once, few, many, or a class where the clone is expanded.

J gene: TRBJ1-4
V gene: TRBV18
D gene: -
clone size: -
CDR3 DNA: TGTGCCAGCTCACCCCGGGGGAGGGGTGAAAAACTGTTTTTT
CDR3 protein: CASSPRGRGEKLFF

J gene: TRBJ2-1
V gene: TRBV7-8
D gene: TRBD1
clone size: once
CDR3 DNA: TGTGCCAGCAGCTTTCTGACAGGGTCCCATCTAGGGCAGTTCTTC
CDR3 protein: CASSFLTGSHLGQFF

J gene: TRBJ2-7
V gene: TRBV4-3
D gene: TRBD1
clone size: -
CDR3 DNA: TGCGCCAGCAGCCCGGGACAGGGGAACGAGCAGTACTTC
CDR3 protein: CASSPGQGNEQYF

J gene: TRBJ1-6
V gene: TRBV5-6
D gene: -
clone size: -
CDR3 DNA: TGTGCCAGCAGCTTGGAGGCGGTGGATAATTCACCCCTCCACTTT
CDR3 protein: CASSLEAVDNSPLHF

J gene: TRBJ1-4
V gene: TRBV7-6
D gene: -
clone size: -
CDR3 DNA: TGTGCCAGCAGCTTAGAACCGGGGGCGCAGAGTGAAAAACTGTTTTTT
CDR3 protein: CASSLEPGAQSEKLFF

J gene: TRBJ1-5
V gene: TRBV18
D gene: TRBD1
clone size: -
CDR3 DNA: TGTGCCAGCTCACCCGGGACAGGGGATAGCAATCAGCCCCAGCATTTT
CDR3 protein: CASSPGTGDSNQPQHF

J gene: TRBJ2-7
V gene: TRBV11-2
D gene: -
clone size: -
CDR3 DNA: TGTGCCAGCAGCACCGGACAGTCCTACGAGCAGTACTTC
CDR3 protein: CASSTGQSYEQYF

J gene: TRBJ2-1
V gene: TRBV12-3/TRBV12-4
D gene: -
clone size: -
CDR3 DNA: TGTGCCAGCTCTAGGGCCTACAATGAGCAGTTCTTC
CDR3 protein: CASSRAYNEQFF

J gene: TRBJ1-1
V gene: TRBV11-2
D gene: -
clone size: -
CDR3 DNA: TGTGCCAGCACCTTCTCGACAGCAGCCACTGAAGCTTTCTTT
CDR3 protein: CASTFSTAATEAFF

J gene: TRBJ2-3
V gene: TRBV24-1
D gene: TRBD1
clone size: -
CDR3 DNA: TGTGCCACCGGGACAGGGGCCACAGATACGCAGTATTTT
CDR3 protein: CATGTGATDTQYF

J gene: TRBJ1-2
V gene: TRBV6-1
D gene: -
clone size: -
CDR3 DNA: TGTGCCAGCAGTGAAGAACTGGCGACAGATAATGGCTACACCTTC
CDR3 protein: CASSEELATDNGYTF

J gene: TRBJ2-7
V gene: TRBV6-5
D gene: -
clone size: -
CDR3 DNA: TGTGCCACCGAGACGGTGACCTACGAGCAGTACTTC
CDR3 protein: CATETVTYEQYF

J gene: TRBJ2-3
V gene: TRBV19
D gene: TRBD1
clone size: once
CDR3 DNA: TGTGCCAGTAGTAATCAGGGGGCCGGCACAGATACGCAGTATTTT
CDR3 protein: CASSNQGAGTDTQYF

J gene: TRBJ2-3
V gene: TRBV18
D gene: -
clone size: -
CDR3 DNA: TGTGCCAGCTCACCTCCTTTCAGGGCGACTAGCACAGATACGCAGTATTTT
CDR3 protein: CASSPPFRATSTDTQYF

J gene: TRBJ2-7
V gene: TRBV10-3
D gene: -
clone size: -
CDR3 DNA: TGTGCCATCAGTGGAGGCTACGAGCAGTACTTC
CDR3 protein: CAISGGYEQYF